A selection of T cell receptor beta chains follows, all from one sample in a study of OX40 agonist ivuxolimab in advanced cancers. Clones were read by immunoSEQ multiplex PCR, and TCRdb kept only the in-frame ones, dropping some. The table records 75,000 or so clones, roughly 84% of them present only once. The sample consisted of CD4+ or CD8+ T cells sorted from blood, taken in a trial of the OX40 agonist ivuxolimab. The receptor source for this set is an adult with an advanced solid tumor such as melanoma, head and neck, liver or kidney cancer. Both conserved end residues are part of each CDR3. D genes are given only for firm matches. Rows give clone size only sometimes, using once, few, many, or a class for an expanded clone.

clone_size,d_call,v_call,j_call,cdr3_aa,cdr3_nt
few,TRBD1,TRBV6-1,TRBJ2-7,CASSSQRTGSYEQYF,TGTGCCAGCAGTAGCCAACGGACAGGGAGCTACGAGCAGTACTTC
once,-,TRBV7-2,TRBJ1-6,CASSFPRIGRRSPLHF,TGTGCCAGCAGCTTTCCACGGATTGGGAGGCGCTCACCCCTCCACTTT
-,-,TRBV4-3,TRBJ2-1,CASSQDQGGGRSSYNEQFF,TGCGCCAGCAGCCAAGATCAGGGCGGGGGCCGGAGCTCCTACAATGAGCAGTTCTTC
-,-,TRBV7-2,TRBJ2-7,CASSLVGAGDEQYF,TGTGCCAGCAGCTTAGTTGGGGCAGGGGACGAGCAGTACTTC
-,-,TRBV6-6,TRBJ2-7,CASRGAVWLGEQYF,TGTGCCAGCAGGGGCGCGGTTTGGTTGGGCGAGCAGTACTTC
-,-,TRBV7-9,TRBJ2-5,CASSLVPGGETQYF,TGTGCCAGCAGCTTAGTCCCTGGGGGGGAGACCCAGTACTTC
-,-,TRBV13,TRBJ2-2,CASGSFSGELFF,TGTGCCAGCGGCTCCTTTTCCGGGGAGCTGTTTTTT
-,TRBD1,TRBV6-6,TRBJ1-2,CASSYSTGTNYGYTF,TGTGCCAGCAGTTACTCGACAGGGACCAACTATGGCTACACCTTC
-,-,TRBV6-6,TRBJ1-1,CASSYSHGGTEAFF,TGTGCCAGCAGTTACTCCCACGGGGGCACTGAAGCTTTCTTT
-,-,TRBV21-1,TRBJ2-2,CASSKALGGRTGELFF,TGTGCCAGCAGCAAAGCGCTCGGGGGGCGGACCGGGGAGCTGTTTTTT
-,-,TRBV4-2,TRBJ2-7,CASSPRVSSYEQYF,TGTGCCAGCAGCCCCAGGGTTAGCTCCTACGAGCAGTACTTC
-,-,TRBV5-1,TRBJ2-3,CASSFLTATSTDTQYF,TGCGCCAGCAGCTTCTTGACGGCGACCAGCACAGATACGCAGTATTTT
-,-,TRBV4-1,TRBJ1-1,CASSPQGRGRLGTEAFF,TGCGCCAGCAGCCCCCAGGGCAGGGGCCGTCTGGGGACTGAAGCTTTCTTT
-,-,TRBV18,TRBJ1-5,CASSPSVVNQPQHF,TGTGCCAGCTCTCCCTCAGTCGTCAATCAGCCCCAGCATTTT
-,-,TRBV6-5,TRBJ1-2,CASSSSPMVGGYTF,TGTGCCAGCAGCTCTTCCCCAATGGTCGGTGGCTACACCTTC
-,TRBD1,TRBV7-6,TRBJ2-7,CASSFRDRGGYEQYF,TGTGCCAGCAGCTTCCGGGACAGGGGAGGGTACGAGCAGTACTTC
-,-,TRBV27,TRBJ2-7,CASSPSRPHMYYEQYF,TGTGCCAGCAGTCCATCTCGACCACATATGTACTACGAGCAGTACTTC
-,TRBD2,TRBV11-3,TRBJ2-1,CASSLGLAGTNEQFF,TGTGCCAGCAGCTTGGGACTAGCGGGGACTAATGAGCAGTTCTTC
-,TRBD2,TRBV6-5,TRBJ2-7,CASSNRRGGYEQYF,TGTGCCAGCAGTAATCGCCGGGGGGGCTACGAGCAGTACTTC
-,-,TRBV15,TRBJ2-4,CATSRDLSGDGAKNIQYF,TGTGCCACCAGCAGAGACCTATCAGGGGACGGAGCCAAAAACATTCAGTACTTC
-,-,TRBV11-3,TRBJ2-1,CASSQFGGRGLNEQFF,TGTGCCAGCAGCCAATTTGGAGGGAGGGGGCTCAATGAGCAGTTCTTC
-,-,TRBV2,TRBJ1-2,CASSEGASLYGYTF,TGTGCCAGCAGTGAGGGGGCCTCCCTTTATGGCTACACCTTC
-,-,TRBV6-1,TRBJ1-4,CASSSTGMPYEKLFF,TGTGCCAGCAGTTCCACCGGGATGCCCTATGAAAAACTGTTTTTT
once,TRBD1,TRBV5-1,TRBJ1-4,CASSSGTGDGKLFF,TGCGCCAGCAGCTCTGGGACAGGGGATGGAAAACTGTTTTTT
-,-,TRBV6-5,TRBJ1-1,CASSQNSREAFF,TGTGCCAGCAGCCAAAACTCAAGGGAAGCTTTCTTT
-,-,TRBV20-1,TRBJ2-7,CSVPQAYEQYF,TGCAGTGTGCCCCAAGCCTACGAGCAGTACTTC
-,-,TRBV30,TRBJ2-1,CAWSQTTANNEQFF,TGTGCCTGGAGCCAGACTACAGCCAACAATGAGCAGTTCTTC
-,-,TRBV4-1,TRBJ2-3,CASSRDTATLTDTQYF,TGCGCCAGCAGCCGGGACACAGCTACTCTCACAGATACGCAGTATTTT
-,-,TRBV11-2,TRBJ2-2,CASSSGPRGTGELFF,TGTGCCAGCAGCTCCGGGCCCCGCGGGACCGGGGAGCTGTTTTTT
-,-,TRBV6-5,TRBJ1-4,CASNYGTFNEKLFF,TGTGCCAGCAACTACGGGACATTTAATGAAAAACTGTTTTTT
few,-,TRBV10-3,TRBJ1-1,CAISVGPGNTEAFF,TGTGCCATCAGTGTAGGGCCGGGGAACACTGAAGCTTTCTTT
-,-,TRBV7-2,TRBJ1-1,CASSLGTVNEAFF,TGTGCCAGCAGCTTAGGGACCGTAAACGAAGCTTTCTTT
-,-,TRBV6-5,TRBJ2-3,CAISRVVGKLDTQYF,TGTGCCATTTCAAGGGTGGTCGGAAAGCTCGATACGCAGTATTTT
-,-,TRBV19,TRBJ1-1,CASSIFGSRTEAFF,TGTGCCAGTAGTATTTTTGGGAGTCGCACTGAAGCTTTCTTT
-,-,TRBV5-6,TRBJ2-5,CASSRLEGQETQYF,TGTGCCAGCAGCCGACTGGAGGGGCAAGAGACCCAGTACTTC
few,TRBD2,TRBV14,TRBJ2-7,CASSRSGSAYEQYF,TGTGCCAGCAGCCGAAGCGGGAGTGCATACGAGCAGTACTTC
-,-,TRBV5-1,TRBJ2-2,CATSERPLNTGELFF,TGCGCCACCTCTGAAAGACCATTGAACACCGGGGAGCTGTTTTTT
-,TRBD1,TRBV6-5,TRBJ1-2,CASSSPGTETHGYTF,TGTGCCAGCAGTTCCCCGGGGACAGAAACGCATGGCTACACCTTC
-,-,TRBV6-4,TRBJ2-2,CASSSTGWGNTGELFF,TGTGCCAGCAGCTCTACAGGATGGGGGAACACCGGGGAGCTGTTTTTT
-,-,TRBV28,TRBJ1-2,CASNIGGAYGYTF,TGTGCCAGCAACATTGGGGGGGCGTATGGCTACACCTTC
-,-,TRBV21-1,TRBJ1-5,CASSKAFPWAKPRGNQPQHF,TGTGCCAGCAGCAAAGCCTTCCCCTGGGCCAAACCCCGGGGCAATCAGCCCCAGCATTTT
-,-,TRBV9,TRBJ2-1,CASSVDVAGYEQFF,TGTGCCAGCAGCGTAGATGTCGCCGGGTATGAGCAGTTCTTC
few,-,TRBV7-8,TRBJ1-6,CASSLELDSPLHF,TGTGCCAGCAGCTTAGAATTAGATTCACCCCTCCACTTT
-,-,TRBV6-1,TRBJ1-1,CASSTTGTGNTEAFF,TGTGCCAGCAGTACCACCGGGACGGGGAACACTGAAGCTTTCTTT
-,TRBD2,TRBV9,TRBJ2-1,CASSAQLAGDEQFF,TGTGCCAGCAGCGCACAACTAGCGGGGGATGAGCAGTTCTTC
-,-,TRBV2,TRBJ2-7,CASRGGSYEQYF,TGTGCCAGCAGAGGGGGATCCTACGAGCAGTACTTC
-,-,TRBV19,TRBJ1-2,CASSEGNYGYTF,TGTGCCAGTAGTGAAGGGAACTATGGCTACACCTTC
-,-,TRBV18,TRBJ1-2,CASSLGAGGYTF,TGTGCCAGCTCGCTCGGAGCGGGGGGCTACACCTTC
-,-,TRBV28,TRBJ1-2,CASSLSPGYYGYTF,TGTGCCAGCAGTTTGAGTCCAGGGTACTATGGCTACACCTTC
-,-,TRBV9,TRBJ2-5,CASSVAGKETQYF,TGTGCCAGCAGCGTAGCGGGAAAGGAGACCCAGTACTTC
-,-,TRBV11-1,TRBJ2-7,CASSFQGRGEDEQYF,TGTGCCAGCAGCTTTCAGGGACGGGGAGAGGACGAGCAGTACTTC
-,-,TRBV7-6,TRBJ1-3,CASSSHRDGVSGNTIYF,TGTGCCAGCAGCTCACATCGTGACGGCGTCTCTGGAAACACCATATATTTT